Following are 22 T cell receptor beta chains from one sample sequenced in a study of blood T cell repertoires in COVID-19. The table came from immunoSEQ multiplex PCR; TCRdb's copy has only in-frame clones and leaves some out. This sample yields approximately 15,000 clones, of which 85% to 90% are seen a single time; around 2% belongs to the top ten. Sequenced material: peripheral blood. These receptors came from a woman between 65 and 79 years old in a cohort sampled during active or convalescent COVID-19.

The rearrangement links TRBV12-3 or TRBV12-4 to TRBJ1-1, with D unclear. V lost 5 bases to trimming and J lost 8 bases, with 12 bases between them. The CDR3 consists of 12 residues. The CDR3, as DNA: TGTGCCAGCAGTCCGACGGGGTGGGAAGCTTTCTTT. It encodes CASSPTGWEAFF.

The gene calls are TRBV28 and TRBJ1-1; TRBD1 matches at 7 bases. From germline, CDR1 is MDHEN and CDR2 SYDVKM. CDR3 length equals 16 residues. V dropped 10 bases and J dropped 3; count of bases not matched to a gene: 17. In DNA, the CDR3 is TGTGCCATCGCACTAACCCTCCCAGGGGGTTACACTGAAGCTTTCTTT. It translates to CAIALTLPGGYTEAFF.

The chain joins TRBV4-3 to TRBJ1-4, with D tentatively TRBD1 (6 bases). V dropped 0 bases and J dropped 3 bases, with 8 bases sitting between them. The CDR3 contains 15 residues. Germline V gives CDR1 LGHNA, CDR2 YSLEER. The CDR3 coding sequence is TGCGCCAGCAGCCAAGATGGGGGCCCTAATGAAAAACTGTTTTTT. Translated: CASSQDGGPNEKLFF.

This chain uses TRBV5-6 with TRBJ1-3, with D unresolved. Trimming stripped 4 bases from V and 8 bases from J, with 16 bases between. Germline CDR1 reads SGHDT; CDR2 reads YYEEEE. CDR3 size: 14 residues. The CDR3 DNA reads TGTGCCAGCAGCCAACAAAGTCAGGAATACACCATATATTTT. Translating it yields CASSQQSQEYTIYF.

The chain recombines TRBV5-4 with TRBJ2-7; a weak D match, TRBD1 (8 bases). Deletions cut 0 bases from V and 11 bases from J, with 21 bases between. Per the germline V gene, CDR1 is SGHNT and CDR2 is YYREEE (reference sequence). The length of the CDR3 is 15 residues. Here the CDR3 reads CASSLDGDRGLPEYF. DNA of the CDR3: TGTGCCAGCAGCTTGGACGGTGACAGGGGACTACCTGAGTACTTC.

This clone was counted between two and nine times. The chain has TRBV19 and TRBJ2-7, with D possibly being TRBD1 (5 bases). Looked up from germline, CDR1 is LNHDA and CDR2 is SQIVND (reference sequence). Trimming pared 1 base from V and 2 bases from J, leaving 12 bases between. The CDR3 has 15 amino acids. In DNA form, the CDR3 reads TGTGCCAGTAGTATAGGGGGCGGCAGGGCCTACGAGCAGTACTTC. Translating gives CASSIGGGRAYEQYF. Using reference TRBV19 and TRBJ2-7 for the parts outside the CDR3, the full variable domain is DGGITQSPKYLFRKEGQNVTLSCEQNLNHDAMYWYRQDPGQGLRLIYYSQIVNDFQKGDIAEGYSVSREKKESFPLTVTSAQKNPTAFYLCASSIGGGRAYEQYFGPGTRLTVT.

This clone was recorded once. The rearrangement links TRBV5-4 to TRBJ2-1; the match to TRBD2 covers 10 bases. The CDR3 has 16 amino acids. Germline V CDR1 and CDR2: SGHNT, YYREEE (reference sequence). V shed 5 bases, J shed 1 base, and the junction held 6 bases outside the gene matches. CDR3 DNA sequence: TGTGCCAGCAGTCCTAGCGGGGGCCTTTCCTACAATGAGCAGTTCTTC. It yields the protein CASSPSGGLSYNEQFF.

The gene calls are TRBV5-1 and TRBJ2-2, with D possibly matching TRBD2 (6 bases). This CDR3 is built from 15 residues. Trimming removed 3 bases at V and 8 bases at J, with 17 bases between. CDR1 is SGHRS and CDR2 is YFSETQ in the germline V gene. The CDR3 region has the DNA TGCGCCAGCAGCTGGACCCCCGGGACTGAGGGGGAGCTGTTTTTT. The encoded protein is CASSWTPGTEGELFF.

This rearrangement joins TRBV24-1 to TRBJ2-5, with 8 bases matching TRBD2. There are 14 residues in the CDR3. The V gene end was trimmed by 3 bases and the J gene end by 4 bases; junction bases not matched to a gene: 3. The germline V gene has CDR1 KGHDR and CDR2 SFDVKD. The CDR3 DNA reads TGTGCCACCAGTGATAGCGGGGGTCGAGAGACCCAGTACTTC. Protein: CATSDSGGRETQYF.

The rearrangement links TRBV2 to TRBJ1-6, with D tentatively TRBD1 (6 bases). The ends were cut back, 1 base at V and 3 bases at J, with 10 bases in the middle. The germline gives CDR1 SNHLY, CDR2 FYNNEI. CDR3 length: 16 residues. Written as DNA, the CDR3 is TGTGCCAGCAGTGAAGACTCGACAGGCTATAATTCACCCCTCCACTTT. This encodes CASSEDSTGYNSPLHF.

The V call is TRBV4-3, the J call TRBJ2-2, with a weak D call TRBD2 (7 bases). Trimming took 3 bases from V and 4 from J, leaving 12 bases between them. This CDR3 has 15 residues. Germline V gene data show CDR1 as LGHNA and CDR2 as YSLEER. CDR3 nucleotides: TGCGCCAGCAGCCAGGGGGGGGGCCTCACCGGGGAGCTGTTTTTT. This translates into CASSQGGGLTGELFF.

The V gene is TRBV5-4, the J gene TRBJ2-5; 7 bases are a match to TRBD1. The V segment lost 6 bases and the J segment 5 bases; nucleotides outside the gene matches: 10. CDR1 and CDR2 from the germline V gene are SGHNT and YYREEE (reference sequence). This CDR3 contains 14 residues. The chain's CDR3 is CASTQGGGRETQYF. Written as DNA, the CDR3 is TGTGCCAGCACCCAAGGGGGCGGTCGGGAGACCCAGTACTTC. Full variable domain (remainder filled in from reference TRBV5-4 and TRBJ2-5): ETGVTQSPTHLIKTRGQQVTLRCSSQSGHNTVSWYQQALGQGPQFIFQYYREEENGRGNFPPRFSGLQFPNYSSELNVNALELDDSALYLCASTQGGGRETQYFGPGTRLLVL.

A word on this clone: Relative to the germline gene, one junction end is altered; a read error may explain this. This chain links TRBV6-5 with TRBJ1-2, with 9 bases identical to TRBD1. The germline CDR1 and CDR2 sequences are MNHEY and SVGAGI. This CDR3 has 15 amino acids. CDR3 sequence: CASSYWDREEDGYTF. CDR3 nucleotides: TGTGCCAGCAGCTACTGGGACAGGGAGGAAGATGGCTACACCTTC.

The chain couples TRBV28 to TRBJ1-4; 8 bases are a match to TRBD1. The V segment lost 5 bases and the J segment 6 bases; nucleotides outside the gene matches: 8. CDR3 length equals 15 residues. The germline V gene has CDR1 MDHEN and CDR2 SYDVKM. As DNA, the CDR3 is TGTGCCAGCAGTCAGGACAGGGAGTGGCATGAAAAACTGTTTTTT. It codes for CASSQDREWHEKLFF. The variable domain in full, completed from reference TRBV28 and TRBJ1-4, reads DVKVTQSSRYLVKRTGEKVFLECVQDMDHENMFWYRQDPGLGLRLIYFSYDVKMKEKGDIPEGYSVSREKKERFSLILESASTNQTSMYLCASSQDREWHEKLFFGSGTQLSVL.

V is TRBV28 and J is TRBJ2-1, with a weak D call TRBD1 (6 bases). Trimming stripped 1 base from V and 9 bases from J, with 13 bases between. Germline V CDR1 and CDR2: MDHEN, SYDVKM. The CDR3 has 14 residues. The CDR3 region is CASSLSGSGAEQFF. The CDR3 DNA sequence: TGTGCCAGCAGTTTATCCGGCTCAGGGGCTGAGCAGTTCTTC.

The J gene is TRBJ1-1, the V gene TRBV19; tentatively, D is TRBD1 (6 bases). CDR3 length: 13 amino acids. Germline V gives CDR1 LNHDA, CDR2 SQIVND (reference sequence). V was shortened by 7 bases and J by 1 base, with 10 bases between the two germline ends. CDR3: CASTGQRNTEAFF. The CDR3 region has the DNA TGTGCCAGTACCGGACAGAGGAACACTGAAGCTTTCTTT.

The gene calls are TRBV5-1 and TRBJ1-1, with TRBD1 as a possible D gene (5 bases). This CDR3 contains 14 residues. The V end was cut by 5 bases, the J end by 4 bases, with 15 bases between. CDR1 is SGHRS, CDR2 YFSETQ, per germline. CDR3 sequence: CASSRGSPGTEAFF. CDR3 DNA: TGCGCCAGCAGTAGGGGAAGCCCGGGCACTGAAGCTTTCTTT.

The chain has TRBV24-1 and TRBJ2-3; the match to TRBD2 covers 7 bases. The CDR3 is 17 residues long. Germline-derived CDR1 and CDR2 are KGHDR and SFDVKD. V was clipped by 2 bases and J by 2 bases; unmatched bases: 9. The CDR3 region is CATSDSRLAMVTDTQYF. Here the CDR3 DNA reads TGTGCCACCAGTGATTCGCGACTAGCAATGGTCACAGATACGCAGTATTTT.

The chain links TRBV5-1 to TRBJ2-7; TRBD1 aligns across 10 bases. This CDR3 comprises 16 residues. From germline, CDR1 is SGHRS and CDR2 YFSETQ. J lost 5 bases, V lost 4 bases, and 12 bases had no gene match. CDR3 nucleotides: TGCGCCAGCAGCCCCCGCGTGAGACAGGGGGCCGACGAGCAGTACTTC. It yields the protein CASSPRVRQGADEQYF.

The CDR3 loop reads CASSQREGYTEAFF. In DNA form, the CDR3 reads TGTGCCAGCAGCCAGAGAGAGGGTTACACTGAAGCTTTCTTT. The V call is TRBV5-4, the J call TRBJ1-1; D is uncertain. Germline loops: CDR1 SGHNT, CDR2 YYREEE (reference sequence). Between the trimmed V and J ends, which lost 4 bases and 3 bases, there was a span of 13 bases. CDR3 size: 14 residues.

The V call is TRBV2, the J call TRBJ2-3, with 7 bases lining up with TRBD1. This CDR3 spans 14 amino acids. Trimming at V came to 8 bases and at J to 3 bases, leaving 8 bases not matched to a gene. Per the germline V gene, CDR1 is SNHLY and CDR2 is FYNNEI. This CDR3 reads CASGDSARTDTQYF. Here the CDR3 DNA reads TGTGCCAGCGGGGACAGCGCCAGAACAGATACGCAGTATTTT.

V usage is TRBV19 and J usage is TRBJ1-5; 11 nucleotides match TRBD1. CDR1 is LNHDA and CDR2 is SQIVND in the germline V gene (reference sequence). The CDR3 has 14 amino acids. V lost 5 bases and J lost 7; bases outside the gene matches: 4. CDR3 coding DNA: TGTGCCAGTAGTGGGACAGGGGGGAGGCAGCCCCAGCATTTT. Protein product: CASSGTGGRQPQHF.